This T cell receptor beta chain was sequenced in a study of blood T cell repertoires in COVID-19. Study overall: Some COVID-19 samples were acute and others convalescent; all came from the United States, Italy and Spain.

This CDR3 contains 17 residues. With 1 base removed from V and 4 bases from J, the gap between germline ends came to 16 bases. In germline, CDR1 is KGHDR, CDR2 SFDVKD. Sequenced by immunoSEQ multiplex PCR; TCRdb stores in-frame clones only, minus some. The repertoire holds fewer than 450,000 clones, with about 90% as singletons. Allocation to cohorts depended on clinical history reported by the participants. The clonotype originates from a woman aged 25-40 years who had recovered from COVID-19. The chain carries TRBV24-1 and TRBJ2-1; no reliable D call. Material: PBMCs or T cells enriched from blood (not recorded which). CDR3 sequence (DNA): TGTGCCACCAGTGATTTAGTTGGTGCGACAAATTACAATGAGCAGTTCTTC. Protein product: CATSDLVGATNYNEQFF.